This T cell receptor beta chain stems from a study of identical twins. Findings and caveats of the study: Part of the zero-insertion signal could reflect confounding by invariant MAIT and iNKT cells.

Using its own MiXCR run on the 5' RACE reads, TCRdb lists one record per CDR3 protein. The table includes hundreds of thousands of distinct CDR3 sequences, 20% to 25% detected once. The CDR3 covers 15 residues. Germline CDR1 is MNHEY and CDR2 is SVGAGI. V shed 4 bases, J shed 5 bases, and the junction held 8 bases outside the gene matches. At least ten counts were recorded for this clonotype. Antigen unknown. These data are also associated with another study on T cells expressing NK-cell markers. That report adds: The TCR beta repertoires were obtained from sorted CD3+CD56+NKG2C+, CD3+CD56+NKG2C- and CD3+CD56-NKG2C+ T cells.

Sequencing input: PBMCs. The sequence derives from a woman aged 18-30 years in good health. The chain employs TRBV6-5 and TRBJ2-7; TRBD1 agrees at 10 bases. The chain's CDR3 is CASSSRTGGDHEQYF. The CDR3 nucleotides are TGTGCCAGCAGTTCGCGGACAGGGGGGGACCACGAGCAGTACTTC.